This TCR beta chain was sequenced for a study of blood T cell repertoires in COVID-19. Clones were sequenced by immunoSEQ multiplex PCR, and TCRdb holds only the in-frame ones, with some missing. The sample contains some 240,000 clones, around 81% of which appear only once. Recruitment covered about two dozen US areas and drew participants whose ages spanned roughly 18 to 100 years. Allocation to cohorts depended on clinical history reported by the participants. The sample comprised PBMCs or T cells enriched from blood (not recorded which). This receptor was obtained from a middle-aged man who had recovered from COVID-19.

The CDR3 loop is CASSQVEGAGYGYTF. The CDR3 nucleotides are TGTGCCAGCAGCCAAGTAGAGGGGGCCGGCTATGGCTACACCTTC. This chain uses TRBV4-2 with TRBJ1-2; 7 nucleotides align to TRBD1. V dropped 1 base and J dropped 4; count of bases not matched to a gene: 6. The germline CDR1 and CDR2 sequences are LGHNA and YNFKEQ. The CDR3 sequence is 15 residues long.